The present T cell receptor (beta chain) was sequenced within a study of regulatory T cells (dated by TCRdb to the late 2010s). The study in broad terms: The study compared T-cell receptor beta repertoires of sorted regulatory, conventional CD4+ and CD8+ T cells between CD3G-deficient patients and healthy controls. Overall study outcomes, separate from this receptor: Patient repertoires showed restricted unique TRB V-J pairs and skewed V and J gene usage, most marked in regulatory T cells. Hydrophobic residues at CDR3 positions 6 and 7 were enriched in conventional CD4+ T cells from CD3G-deficient patients, suggesting more self-reactive specificities.

Evidence of autoimmunity was found in all CD3G-deficient patients, and more severe autoimmunity was observed in two of the patients. Patients ranged from 2 to 39 years of age at testing and had reduced naive and increased memory CD4+ and CD8+ T-cell proportions. CD4+ cells were FACS-sorted into CD25-high CD127-low regulatory T cells and CD25-low CD127-high conventional CD4+ T cells. Several individuals with CD3G deficiency were included in the patient group. Patient samples and clinical data came from an international physician network spanning the United States, Europe and Asia. Peripheral blood mononuclear cells were isolated by Ficoll density separation. A remark on this clone: Its specific antigen is unknown. No per-base quality is available; no much larger clone lies one base away.

In the multiplex PCR, 52 forward TRBV primers and 13 reverse TRBJ primers were used, and assay-based and computational corrections were applied for amplification bias. Within the immunoSEQ assay, multiplex PCR amplified rearranged TRB loci from genomic DNA. TRB amplicons were sequenced using an Illumina HiSeq platform. As for the original processing: Raw sequences were error-filtered and aligned to reference gene sequences by custom algorithms, then analyzed with the immunoSEQ online tools. Frequencies of productive and nonproductive TRB rearrangements were evaluated among both unique and total sequences. For TRB CDR3 positions 6 and 7, hydrophobicity together with amino acid composition served as the basis for assessing self-reactivity potential. Group comparisons used t tests, Mann-Whitney tests or two-way ANOVA run in Prism software. Here the immuneACCESS table is served through TCRdb, limited to in-frame sequences with V and J called. Missing clones are a known gap in these copies; in checked studies unresolved V genes cover under half, and the rest lacks a known reason. V and J calls and clone size are given by that table; D and trimming were obtained from the DNA. For this sample the table gives more than 25,000 clones, of which 80% to 95% were detected only once. Roughly 1.4% of the sample rests with the top ten.

From the germline V gene, CDR1 is MNHNS and CDR2 is SASEGT. The CDR3 goes from the cysteine to the phenylalanine over 15 residues. The sequence is cut down to CDR3 DNA, 45 bases in frame from base 1. V and J are trimmed by 4 bases and 5 bases, and the gene matches miss 3 bases of the junction. The V and J segments used are TRBV6-1 and TRBJ2-3; TRBD2 fits 13 bases in the junction. The sequence was obtained from a person under 35 with CD3G deficiency. Sequencing input: conventional CD4+ T cells sorted from blood. For the CDR3, the sequence is CASSAGLAGVDTQYF. The nucleotide sequence reads as follows: TGTGCCAGCAGTGCCGGACTAGCGGGAGTAGATACGCAGTATTTT.